A single sample is the source of the 8 T cell receptor beta chains below, sequenced in a study of T-cell memory formation after mild COVID-19. Each CDR3 protein gets one entry after TCRdb re-called the 5' RACE reads with MiXCR. The data hold hundreds of thousands of distinct CDR3 sequences, with roughly 20% observed a single time. The sample comprised PBMCs or a T cell subset sorted from them (not recorded which). These receptors came from an adult woman who had mild COVID-19 (a few samples of this study predate the infection). Cell type and time point are not known.

This clonotype was detected a few times. The rearrangement joins TRBV4-1 to TRBJ2-3; 9 bases align to TRBD2. V shed 3 bases, J shed 0 bases, and the junction held 10 bases outside the gene matches. The CDR3 sequence is 18 residues long. Per the germline V gene, CDR1 is MGHRA and CDR2 is YSYEKL. This chain's CDR3 is CASSQRGSSGESTDTQYF. The CDR3 DNA sequence: TGCGCCAGCAGCCAGAGGGGATCTAGCGGGGAGAGCACAGATACGCAGTATTTT.

The chain recombines TRBV5-1 with TRBJ2-5; D is unresolved. Germline CDR1 reads SGHRS; CDR2 reads YFSETQ. V lost 0 bases and J 4 bases, leaving 10 bases between the germline ends. The CDR3 extends over 14 amino acids. CDR3 protein: CASSLEGLGETQYF. The CDR3 nucleotides are TGCGCCAGCAGCTTGGAAGGGTTAGGAGAGACCCAGTACTTC.

In this sample, this clonotype turned up a few times. The chain employs TRBV6-5 and TRBJ2-5; TRBD2 agrees at 7 bases. The ends lost 6 bases at V and 3 bases at J; junction bases unmatched: 7. CDR3 size: 14 residues. Germline CDR1 is MNHEY and CDR2 is SVGAGI. The chain's CDR3 is CASSLGTTEETQYF. In nucleotides, the CDR3 is TGTGCCAGCAGCCTCGGGACTACCGAAGAGACCCAGTACTTC.

This clonotype was seen only once. The CDR3 loop reads CSTYSGDTDTQYF. The CDR3 bases are TGCAGCACCTATAGCGGGGACACAGATACGCAGTATTTT. This rearrangement joins TRBV29-1 to TRBJ2-3, with 8 bases aligning to TRBD2. Unmatched junction bases numbered 6, after V lost 8 bases and J lost 2 bases. Germline loops: CDR1 SQVTM, CDR2 ANQGSEA. The CDR3 length is 13 residues.

This chain joins TRBV20-1 and TRBJ2-5, with 13 bases fitting TRBD2. Looked up from germline, CDR1 is DFQATT and CDR2 is SNEGSKA (reference sequence). After removal of 4 bases from V and 5 bases from J, the junction contained 4 bases not matched to a gene. The CDR3 is 14 residues long. The CDR3 DNA sequence: TGCAGTGCTAAGACTAGCGGGAGGCTTGAGACCCAGTACTTC. It yields the protein CSAKTSGRLETQYF.

This clonotype has at least ten counts. The rearrangement joins TRBV18 to TRBJ2-2; D ambiguous. V was cut by 3 bases and J by 5 bases, with 7 bases left in between. The CDR3 consists of 13 residues. Germline lookup yields CDR1 KGHSH and CDR2 LQKENI. CDR3 residues: CASSPQDTGELFF. CDR3 in DNA: TGTGCCAGCTCACCTCAGGATACCGGGGAGCTGTTTTTT. The complete variable domain, with remaining parts taken from reference TRBV18 and TRBJ2-2, reads NAGVMQNPRHLVRRRGQEARLRCSPMKGHSHVYWYRQLPEEGLKFMVYLQKENIIDESGMPKERFSAEFPKEGPSILRIQQVVRGDSAAYFCASSPQDTGELFFGEGSRLTVL.

The CDR3: CASSFSLTSGSGRETQYF. In nucleotides, the CDR3 is TGTGCCAGCAGTTTTTCTCTGACTAGCGGGAGTGGGAGAGAGACCCAGTACTTC. The rearrangement links TRBV12-3 or TRBV12-4 to TRBJ2-5; 12 bases match TRBD2. Germline trimming cut 3 bases from V and 4 bases from J; bases unmatched to any gene: 12. The CDR3 consists of 18 residues.

The chain uses TRBV2 and TRBJ2-7; TRBD1 or TRBD2 may be the D gene (5 bases each). This CDR3 is 14 amino acids long. Germline CDR1 is SNHLY and CDR2 is FYNNEI. V lost 3 bases, J lost 4 bases, and 13 bases lay in between. Here the CDR3 reads CASSEGTLEYEQYF. Here the CDR3 DNA reads TGTGCCAGCAGTGAGGGGACCCTCGAATACGAGCAGTACTTC.